The 5 T cell receptor beta chains presented below share a single source sample, sequenced in a study of blood T cells in healthy people across ages (dated by TCRdb to between 2015 and 2017). The method behind the library was 5' RACE. The instrument given in TCRdb is Illumina HiSeq 2500. A second PCR of roughly 7 to 11 cycles was performed with a sample-barcoded 5' primer and a J-beta primer mix. TCRdb trimmed the raw reads at Q25, called clones with MiXCR and kept productive beta chains. Rows are combined by CDR3 protein, so each entry shows the most common genes and DNA. Counted in this sample were hundreds of thousands of distinct CDR3 sequences; about 21% of them appeared once. Under 4% of the sample is taken by the ten largest. The sample taken for sequencing was blood. The receptors were sampled from a man in his 70s in good health.

The chain is built from TRBV6-2 or TRBV6-3 and TRBJ2-5; 9 nucleotides align to TRBD1. The J call may not be correct, given that the DNA end is closer to TRBJ2-1. This CDR3 is 14 amino acids long. Per germline, CDR1 MNHEY and CDR2 SVGEGT. In nucleotides, the CDR3 is TGTGCCAGCAGACCCGACAGGGGGGTTAATGAGCAGTTCTTC. Amino acids: CASRPDRGVNEQFF.

This clonotype showed up just a few times. This chain uses TRBV24-1 with TRBJ2-5; unclear D gene. The CDR3 is 15 amino acids. Germline CDR1 KGHDR, CDR2 SFDVKD. V was trimmed by 3 bases and J by 1 base, leaving 11 bases between them. The CDR3 nucleotides read TGTGCCACCAGTGATCCCCGTTCCCCCCAAGAGACCCAGTACTTC. Translated, it gives CATSDPRSPQETQYF.

Concerning this clonotype: A much larger clonotype is one base distant, so this may be a read error. The rearrangement links TRBV7-9 to TRBJ2-1; the D gene is possibly TRBD2 (5 bases). The CDR3 has 15 amino acids. The germline V and J ends were trimmed by 3 bases and 0 bases, with 9 bases remaining between them. Germline CDR1 is SEHNR and CDR2 is FQNEAQ (reference sequence). This CDR3 reads CASSFGDSSYNEQFF. For the CDR3, the DNA is TGTGCCAGCAGCTTCGGGGATAGCTCCTACAATGAGCAGTTCTTC.

The chain carries TRBV12-3 or TRBV12-4 and TRBJ1-5; no definite D call. CDR3 length: 16 residues. The V gene lost 2 bases and the J gene lost 3 bases, with 14 bases spanning the gap. The CDR3 sequence: CASSLRAELNNQPQHF. The CDR3 bases are TGTGCCAGCAGTTTAAGGGCAGAACTTAACAATCAGCCCCAGCATTTT.

The chain recombines TRBV5-1 with TRBJ2-5; D tentatively reads TRBD1 or TRBD2 (5 bases each). V lost 1 base, J lost 1 base, and 8 bases lay in between. This CDR3 region has 14 residues. CDR1 is SGHRS, CDR2 YFSETQ, per germline. CDR3 sequence: CASSLMGVQETQYF. CDR3 nucleotide sequence: TGCGCCAGCAGCTTGATGGGGGTCCAAGAGACCCAGTACTTC.